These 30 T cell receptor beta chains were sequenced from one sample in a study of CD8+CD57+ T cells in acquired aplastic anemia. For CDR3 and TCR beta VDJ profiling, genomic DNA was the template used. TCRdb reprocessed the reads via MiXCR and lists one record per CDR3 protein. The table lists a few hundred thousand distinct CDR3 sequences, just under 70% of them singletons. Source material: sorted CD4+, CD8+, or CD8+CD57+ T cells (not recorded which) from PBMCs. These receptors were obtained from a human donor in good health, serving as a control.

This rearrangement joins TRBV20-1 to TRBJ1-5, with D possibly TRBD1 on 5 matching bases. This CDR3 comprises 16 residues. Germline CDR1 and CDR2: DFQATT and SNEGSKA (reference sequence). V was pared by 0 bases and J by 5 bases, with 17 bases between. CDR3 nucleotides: TGCAGTGCTAGAGATTCGAGCAGGGCCGTCGATCAGCCCCAGCATTTT. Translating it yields CSARDSSRAVDQPQHF.

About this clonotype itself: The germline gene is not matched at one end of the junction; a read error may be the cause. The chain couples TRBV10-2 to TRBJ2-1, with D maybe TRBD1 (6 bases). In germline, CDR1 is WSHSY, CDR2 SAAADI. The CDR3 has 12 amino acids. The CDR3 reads CANQGAGDEQFF. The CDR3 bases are TGTGCCAACCAGGGAGCAGGGGATGAGCAGTTCTTC.

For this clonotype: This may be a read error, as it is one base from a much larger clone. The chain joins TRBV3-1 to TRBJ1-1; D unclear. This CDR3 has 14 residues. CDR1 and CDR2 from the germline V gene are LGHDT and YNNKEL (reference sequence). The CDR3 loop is CASQPPGMATGAFF. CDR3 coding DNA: TGTGCCAGCCAGCCACCGGGGATGGCCACTGGAGCTTTCTTT.

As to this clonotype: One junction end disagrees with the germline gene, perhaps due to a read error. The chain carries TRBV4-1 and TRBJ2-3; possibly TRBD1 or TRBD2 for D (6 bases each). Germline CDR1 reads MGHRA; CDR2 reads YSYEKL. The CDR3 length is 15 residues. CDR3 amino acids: CTSSQAEGVTDTQYF. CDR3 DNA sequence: TGCACCAGCAGCCAAGCGGAGGGGGTCACAGATACGCAGTATTTT.

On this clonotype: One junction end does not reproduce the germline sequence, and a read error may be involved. The CDR3 loop reads CASSEYDRDGEQF. DNA of the CDR3: TGTGCCAGCAGCGAATACGACAGGGATGGCGAGCAGTTC. The chain couples TRBV9 to TRBJ2-6, with TRBD1 identical over 7 bases. This CDR3 has 13 residues. Germline V gene data show CDR1 as SGDLS and CDR2 as YYNGEE.

CDR3 sequence: CASRLGLARAAQYF. The CDR3 DNA sequence: TGTGCCAGCAGACTGGGGCTAGCAAGAGCGGCGCAGTACTTC. V usage is TRBV12-3 or TRBV12-4 and J usage is TRBJ2-7; D is perhaps TRBD1 or TRBD2 (5 bases each). The CDR3 runs to 14 residues. V dropped 6 bases and J dropped 9 bases, with 21 bases sitting between them.

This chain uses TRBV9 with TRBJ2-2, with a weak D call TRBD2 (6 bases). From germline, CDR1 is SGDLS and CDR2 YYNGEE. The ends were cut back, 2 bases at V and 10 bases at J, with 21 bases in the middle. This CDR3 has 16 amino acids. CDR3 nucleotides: TGTGCCAGCAGCGTCTCGGGGGTAGTCTACAACCAGGAGCTGTTTTTT. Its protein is CASSVSGVVYNQELFF.

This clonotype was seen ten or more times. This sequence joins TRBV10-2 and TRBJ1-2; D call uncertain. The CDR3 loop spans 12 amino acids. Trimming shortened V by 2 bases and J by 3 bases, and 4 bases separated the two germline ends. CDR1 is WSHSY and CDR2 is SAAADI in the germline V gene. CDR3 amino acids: CASSERDYGYTF. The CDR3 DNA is TGCGCCAGCAGTGAGAGAGACTATGGCTACACCTTC.

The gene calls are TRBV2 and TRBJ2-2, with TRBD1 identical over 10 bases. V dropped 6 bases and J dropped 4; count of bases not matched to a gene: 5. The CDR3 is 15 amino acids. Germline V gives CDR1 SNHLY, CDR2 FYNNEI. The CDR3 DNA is TGTGCCAGCAGGTGGGGACAGGGGATCACCGGGGAGCTGTTTTTT. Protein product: CASRWGQGITGELFF.

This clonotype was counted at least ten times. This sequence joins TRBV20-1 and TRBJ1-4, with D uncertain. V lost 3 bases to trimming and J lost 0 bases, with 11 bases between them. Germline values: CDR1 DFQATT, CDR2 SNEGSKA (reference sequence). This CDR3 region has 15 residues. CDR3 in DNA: TGCAGTGCTAGGTCGACATTCCCAACTAATGAAAAACTGTTTTTT. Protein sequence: CSARSTFPTNEKLFF.

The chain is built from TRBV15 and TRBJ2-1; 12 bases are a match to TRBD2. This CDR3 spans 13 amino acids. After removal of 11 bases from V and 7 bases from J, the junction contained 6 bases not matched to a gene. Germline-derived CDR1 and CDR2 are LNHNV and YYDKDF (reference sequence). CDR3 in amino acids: CASSGGASNEQFF. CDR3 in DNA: TGTGCCTCTAGCGGGGGGGCCAGTAATGAGCAGTTCTTC.

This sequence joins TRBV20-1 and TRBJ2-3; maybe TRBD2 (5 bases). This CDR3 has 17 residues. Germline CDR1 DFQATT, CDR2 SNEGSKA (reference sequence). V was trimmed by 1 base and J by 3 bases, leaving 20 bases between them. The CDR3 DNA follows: TGCAGTGCTAGAGTACGGATAGGAATGAGGGAAACAGATACGCAGTATTTT. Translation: CSARVRIGMRETDTQYF.

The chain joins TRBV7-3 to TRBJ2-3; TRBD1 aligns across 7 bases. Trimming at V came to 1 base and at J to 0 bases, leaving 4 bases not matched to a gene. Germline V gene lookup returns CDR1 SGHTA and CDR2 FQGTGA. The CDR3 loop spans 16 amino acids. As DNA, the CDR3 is TGTGCCAGCAGCTTAAGCGGACAGGACAGCACAGATACGCAGTATTTT. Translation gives CASSLSGQDSTDTQYF.

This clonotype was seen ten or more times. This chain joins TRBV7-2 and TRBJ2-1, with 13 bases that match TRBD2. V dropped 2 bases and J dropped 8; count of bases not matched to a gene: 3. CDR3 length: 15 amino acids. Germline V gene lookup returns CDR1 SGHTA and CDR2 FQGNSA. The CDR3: CASSLTSGGAYEQFF. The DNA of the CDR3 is TGTGCCAGCAGCTTAACTAGCGGGGGGGCCTATGAGCAGTTCTTC.

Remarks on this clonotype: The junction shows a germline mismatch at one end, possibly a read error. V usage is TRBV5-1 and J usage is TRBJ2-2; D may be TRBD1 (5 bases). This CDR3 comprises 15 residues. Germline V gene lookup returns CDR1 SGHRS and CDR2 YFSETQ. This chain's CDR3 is CASSWQGGMAGELFF. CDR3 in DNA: TGTGCCAGCAGCTGGCAGGGTGGTATGGCCGGGGAGCTGTTTTTT.

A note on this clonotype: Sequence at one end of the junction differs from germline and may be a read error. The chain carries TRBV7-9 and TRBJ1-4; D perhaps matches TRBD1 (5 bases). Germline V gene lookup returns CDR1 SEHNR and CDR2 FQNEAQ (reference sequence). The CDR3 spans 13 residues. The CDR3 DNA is TGTGCCAGCAGCCCAGCAAGGGGTGAATGGCTGCACTTT. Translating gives CASSPARGEWLHF.

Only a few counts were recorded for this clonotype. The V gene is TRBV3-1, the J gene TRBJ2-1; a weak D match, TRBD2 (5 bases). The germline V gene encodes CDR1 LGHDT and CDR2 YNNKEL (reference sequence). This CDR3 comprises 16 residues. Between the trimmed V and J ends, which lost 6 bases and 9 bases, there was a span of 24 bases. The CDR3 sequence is CASRDRGGLRWGEQFF. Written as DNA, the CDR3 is TGTGCCAGCAGGGACCGGGGTGGGTTGAGGTGGGGTGAGCAGTTCTTC.

In DNA form, the CDR3 reads TGTGCCAGCAGCTTAGATGGGGACGTCGGGACAGGGGACTACGAGCAGTACTTC. This translates into CASSLDGDVGTGDYEQYF. V and J are TRBV5-5 and TRBJ2-7; 10 nucleotides agree with TRBD1. The V and J ends lost 2 bases and 3 bases, in that order; junction bases with no gene match: 14. CDR3 length equals 18 residues. The germline gives CDR1 SGHKS, CDR2 YYEKEE (reference sequence).

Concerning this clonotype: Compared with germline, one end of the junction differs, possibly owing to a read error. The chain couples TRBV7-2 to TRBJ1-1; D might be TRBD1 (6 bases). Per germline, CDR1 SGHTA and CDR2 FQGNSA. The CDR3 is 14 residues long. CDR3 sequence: CASGWTVRNTEAFF. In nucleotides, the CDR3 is TGTGCCAGCGGCTGGACAGTCCGGAACACTGAAGCCTTCTTT.

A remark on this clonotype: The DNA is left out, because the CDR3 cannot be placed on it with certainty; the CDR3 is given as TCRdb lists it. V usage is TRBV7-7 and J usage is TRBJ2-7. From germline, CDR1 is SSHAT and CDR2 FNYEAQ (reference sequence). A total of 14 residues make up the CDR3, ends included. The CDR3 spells CASSLATEREQYFV.

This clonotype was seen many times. The CDR3 here is CASTRQSTDTQYF. The CDR3 nucleotides are TGTGCCAGTACCAGACAGAGCACAGATACGCAGTATTTT. V is TRBV19 and J is TRBJ2-3, with D possibly TRBD1 on 5 matching bases. CDR1 LNHDA and CDR2 SQIVND come from the germline V gene (reference sequence). The CDR3 runs to 13 residues. V was pared by 7 bases and J by 0 bases, with 8 bases between.

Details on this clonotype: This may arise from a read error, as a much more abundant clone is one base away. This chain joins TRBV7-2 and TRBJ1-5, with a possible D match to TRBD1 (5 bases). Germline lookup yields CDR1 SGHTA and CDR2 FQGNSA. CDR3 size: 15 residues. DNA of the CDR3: TGTGCCAGCAGCTTAGTGGGGGGGAGAAATCAGCCCCGGCATTTT. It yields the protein CASSLVGGRNQPRHF.

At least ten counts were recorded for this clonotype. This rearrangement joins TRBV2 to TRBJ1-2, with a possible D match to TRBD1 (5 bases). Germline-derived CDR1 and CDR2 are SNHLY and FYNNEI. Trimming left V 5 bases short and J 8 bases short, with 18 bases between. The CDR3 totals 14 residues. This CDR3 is CASSSTRTNGGYTF. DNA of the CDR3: TGTGCCAGCAGTTCCACCAGGACAAACGGGGGCTACACCTTC.

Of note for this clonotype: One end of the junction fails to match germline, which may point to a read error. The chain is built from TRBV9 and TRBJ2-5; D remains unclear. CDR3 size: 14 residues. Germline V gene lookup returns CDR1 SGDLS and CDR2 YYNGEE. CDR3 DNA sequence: TGTGCCAGCAGCCCAGACATAGGGCCGGAGACACAGTACTTC. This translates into CASSPDIGPETQYF.

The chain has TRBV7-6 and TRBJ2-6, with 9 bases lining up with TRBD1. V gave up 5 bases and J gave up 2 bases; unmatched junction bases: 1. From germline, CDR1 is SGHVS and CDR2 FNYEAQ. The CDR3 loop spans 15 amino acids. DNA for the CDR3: TGTGCCAGCAGCAGGACAGGGGCTGGGGCCAACGTCCTGACTTTC. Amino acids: CASSRTGAGANVLTF.

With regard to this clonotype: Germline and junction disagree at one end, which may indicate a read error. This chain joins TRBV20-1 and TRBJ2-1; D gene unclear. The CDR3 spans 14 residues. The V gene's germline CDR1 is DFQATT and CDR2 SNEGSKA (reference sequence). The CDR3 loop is CSAQDPPTYDEQFF. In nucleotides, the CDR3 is TGCAGTGCCCAGGACCCTCCAACCTACGATGAGCAGTTCTTC.

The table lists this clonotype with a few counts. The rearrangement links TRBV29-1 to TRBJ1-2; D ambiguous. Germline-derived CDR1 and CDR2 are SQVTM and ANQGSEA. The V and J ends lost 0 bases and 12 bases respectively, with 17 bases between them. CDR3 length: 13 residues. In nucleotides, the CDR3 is TGCAGCGTTGAAGATGTGACGGGGTCCGGAAACACCTTC. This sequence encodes CSVEDVTGSGNTF.

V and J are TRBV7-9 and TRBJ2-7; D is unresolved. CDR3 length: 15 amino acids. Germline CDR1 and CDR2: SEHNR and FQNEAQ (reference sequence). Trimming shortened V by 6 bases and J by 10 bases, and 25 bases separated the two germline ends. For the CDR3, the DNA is TGTGCCAGCAGTACCGAGCATTCCAGGCACCACGTTCAGTACTTC. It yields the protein CASSTEHSRHHVQYF. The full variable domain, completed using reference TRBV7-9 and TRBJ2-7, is DTGVSQNPRHKITKRGQNVTFRCDPISEHNRLYWYRQTLGQGPEFLTYFQNEAQLEKSRLLSDRFSAERPKGSFSTLEIQRTEQGDSAMYLCASSTEHSRHHVQYFGPGTRLTVT.

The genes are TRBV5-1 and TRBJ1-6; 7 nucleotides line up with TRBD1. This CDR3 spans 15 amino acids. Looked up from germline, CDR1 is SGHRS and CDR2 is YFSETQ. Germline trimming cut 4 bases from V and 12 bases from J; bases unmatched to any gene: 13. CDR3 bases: TGCGCCAGCAGCATCCGGGACAGCTTAAGTTTACCCCTCCACTTT. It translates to CASSIRDSLSLPLHF.

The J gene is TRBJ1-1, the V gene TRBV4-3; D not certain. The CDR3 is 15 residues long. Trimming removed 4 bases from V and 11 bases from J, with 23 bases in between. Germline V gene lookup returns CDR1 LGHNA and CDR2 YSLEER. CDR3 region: CASSPDVRSLLRAFF. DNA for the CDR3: TGCGCCAGCAGCCCAGATGTTCGGTCCTTGTTACGCGCTTTCTTT.